Sequencing of this T cell receptor (beta chain) was carried out in a study of low-dose radiotherapy and immunotherapy resistance in tumors (dated by TCRdb to the early 2020s). For the wider study: Patients in Cohort 1 were given 0.5 Gy per fraction every 2 weeks, and the prescribed total PTV dose was 6.5 Gy. Patients were given nivolumab as a 240 mg flat dose every two weeks and ipilimumab at 1 mg/kg every six weeks, with both drugs delivered intravenously. The trial did not randomize participants into treatment groups. Cyclophosphamide 200 mg/m2 was administered intravenously every two weeks, one day before each radiation and immunotherapy administration. For Cohort 2, the dose was 1 Gy per fraction given every two weeks, adding up to 13 Gy in total across 26 weeks. Patients took aspirin 300 mg orally once daily for four cycles, starting on cycle 1 day 1. Eight patients were included in the translational analysis, namely three from the first dose cohort plus the first five from the second dose cohort.

For CDR1 and CDR2, the germline V gene lists SGHRS and YFSETQ. The CDR3, cysteine through phenylalanine, is 15 amino acids long. Of the read, only the CDR3 DNA is kept; its 45 bases are in frame from base 1. At the junction V is shortened by 1 base and J by 4 bases, with 13 bases in between. Sequencing took place on an Illumina HiSeq 2500. To make first-strand cDNA, Superscript III was used along with a set of TRAV- and TRBV-specific primers so that both the TCRalpha and TCRbeta chains were covered. TCRs were amplified with Phusion for around 20 PCR cycles, with a constant-region primer paired with the adapter attached to the V primers. The isolated mRNA was amplified using the MessageAmp II aRNA Amplification Kit, with in vitro transcription performed for roughly 15 hours at 37 degrees C. mRNA for TCR sequencing was isolated with the Dynabeads mRNA DIRECT Purification Kit. Indexed Illumina adapters were added in a second Phusion PCR of 20 to 25 cycles, and the PCR products were purified with AMPure XP beads. As for the original processing: Custom Perl scripts were used to pool TCR sequences that encoded the same protein, to remove out-of-frame sequences, and to calculate the abundance of each clonotype. Any TCR sequence backed by just one read was left out of the analysis. Repertoire metrics included Shannon entropy, Gini index, clonality, richness, and frequency of TCRs shared between repertoires. TCRdb itself trimmed the public reads at Q25 with fastp, ran MiXCR and retained productive beta chains. Identical CDR3 protein sequences are pooled into one entry, listed with their most common genes and DNA. TCRdb's processing, not the study's, gives the V and J calls here. This sample is represented by some 71,000 distinct CDR3 sequences; around 31% of them were singletons. The ten top clones hold around 10% of the sample.

In the paper's terms, the time point label means: before trial treatment. Donors were enrolled in RACIN, a single-arm phase I dose-escalation trial in which nivolumab, ipilimumab, aspirin, low-dose cyclophosphamide and low-dose radiotherapy were combined. To be eligible, a patient needed to have an advanced solid tumor that was TIL-negative. As concerns this clonotype: The target of this receptor is not known. There are no base qualities to consult, and no much larger clone falls within one base.

The source of this sequence is a female donor with ovarian cancer. The rearrangement joined TRBV5-1 to TRBJ2-3; the D gene is possibly TRBD2, with 6 bases matching. The input for sequencing was PBMCs, taken before treatment. CDR3 sequence: CASSLSSGVADTQYF. The nucleotide sequence is given as TGCGCCAGCAGCTTGTCGTCGGGAGTGGCAGATACGCAGTATTTT.